This T cell receptor (beta chain) derives from a study of shared clonotypes between healthy human individuals. Across the study: A couple of women and a few men aged 18 to 49 served as donors.

Concerning this clone: Different DNA sequences within this sample yield the same CDR3.

Libraries were prepared by immunoSEQ multiplex PCR; TCRdb keeps only in-frame clonotypes and omits some of them. The sample yields some 1 million clones, about 74% seen once. The source of this sequence is a man younger than 35 in good health. The sample consisted of memory CD4+ T cells sorted from blood. Sample subset: CD45RA-negative fraction.

This CDR3 reads CASSLGEIGELFF. The CDR3 DNA is TGCGCCAGCAGCTTAGGGGAAATCGGGGAGCTGTTTTTT. V usage is TRBV5-1 and J usage is TRBJ2-2, with D possibly TRBD1 on 5 matching bases. This CDR3 is 13 amino acids long. CDR1 SGHRS and CDR2 YFSETQ come from the germline V gene. The ends were cut back, 2 bases at V and 7 bases at J, with 9 bases in the middle.